The 20 T cell receptor beta chains below all came from one sample that was sequenced in a study of cytomegalovirus exposure and HLA in healthy donors. Both 60 Vbeta primers and 13 Jbeta primers went into the PCR. Sequencing was performed with immunoSEQ multiplex PCR; in TCRdb, only in-frame clones are kept and a portion is missing. The sample lists 150,000 or so clones, just under 75% seen once, with 1.5% to 2% in the top ten. The source material was PBMCs. The origin of the receptors is a woman aged 18-29 years in good health and CMV-seronegative.

In this sample, this clone turned up once. The rearrangement uses TRBV27 and TRBJ1-2; perhaps TRBD1 as D (6 bases). CDR3 length: 15 amino acids. The V gene's germline CDR1 is MNHEY and CDR2 SMNVEV (reference sequence). The V gene lost 0 bases and the J gene lost 3 bases, with 11 bases spanning the gap. The CDR3 DNA reads as TGTGCCAGCAGTTTATCGGGGGGGGCTTACTATGGCTACACCTTC. This sequence encodes CASSLSGGAYYGYTF.

This clone was detected many times. The CDR3 nucleotides are TGTGCCAGCAGTGAAGTGGGTGGGGGGAACTCACCCCTCCACTTT. This codes for CASSEVGGGNSPLHF. This sequence joins TRBV6-1 and TRBJ1-6; D possibly corresponds to TRBD1 (5 bases). The CDR3 length is 15 residues. V was clipped by 1 base and J by 10 bases, with 14 bases between them. Germline values: CDR1 MNHNS, CDR2 SASEGT.

V gene TRBV6-1 combines with J gene TRBJ1-2; weak D call: TRBD1 (5 bases). From germline, CDR1 is MNHNS and CDR2 SASEGT. The V end lost 1 base, the J end lost 2 bases, and 8 bases lay between the germline ends. This CDR3 is 14 amino acids long. The CDR3: CASSEGGGNYGYTF. The CDR3 DNA reads as TGTGCCAGCAGTGAAGGGGGGGGGAACTATGGCTACACCTTC.

This sequence joins TRBV9 and TRBJ2-1; 7 bases agree with TRBD1. The trim removed 3 bases at V and 5 bases at J, leaving 5 bases unmatched. The CDR3 runs to 14 residues. Germline CDR1 is SGDLS and CDR2 is YYNGEE. The CDR3 nucleotides read TGTGCCAGCAGCGGACAGGGTTCGCACAATGAGCAGTTCTTC. Amino acid sequence: CASSGQGSHNEQFF.

The genes are TRBV5-6 and TRBJ2-5; 8 bases fit TRBD2. V lost 3 bases and J lost 5; bases outside the gene matches: 6. Germline CDR1 reads SGHDT; CDR2 reads YYEEEE. The CDR3 runs to 14 residues. The DNA of the CDR3 is TGTGCCAGCAGCTATCCGGGACTAGGGGAGACCCAGTACTTC. Residues: CASSYPGLGETQYF.

The gene calls are TRBV5-8 and TRBJ2-1; TRBD1 is a possible D gene (6 bases). This CDR3 region has 16 residues. V was trimmed by 5 bases and J by 0 bases, leaving 15 bases between them. Germline CDR1 reads SGHTS; CDR2 reads YDEGEE. The CDR3 DNA follows: TGTGCCAGCAGTTTTACAGGGCTAAGCTCCTACAATGAGCAGTTCTTC. This sequence encodes CASSFTGLSSYNEQFF.

V and J are TRBV7-9 and TRBJ2-5; 11 bases map to TRBD1. Germline-derived CDR1 and CDR2 are SEHNR and FQNEAQ (reference sequence). With 3 bases clipped from V and 7 bases from J, the junction kept 4 bases outside the gene matches. This CDR3 spans 14 amino acids. CDR3 coding DNA: TGTGCCAGCAGCTTCCCGGGACAGGGGGTGACCCAGTACTTC. Protein product: CASSFPGQGVTQYF.

The gene calls are TRBV5-4 and TRBJ1-3; TRBD1 is a possible D gene (5 bases). The CDR3 loop spans 15 amino acids. Germline V gives CDR1 SGHNT, CDR2 YYREEE (reference sequence). The V end was cut by 4 bases, the J end by 0 bases, with 11 bases between. The CDR3 DNA sequence: TGTGCCAGCAGCCGTAGACAGAGCTCTGGAAACACCATATATTTT. This encodes CASSRRQSSGNTIYF.

V and J are TRBV19 and TRBJ1-2; D might be TRBD1 (6 bases). Deletions cut 3 bases from V and 4 bases from J, with 9 bases between. The CDR3 covers 13 residues. CDR1 and CDR2 from the germline V gene are LNHDA and SQIVND (reference sequence). Written as DNA, the CDR3 is TGTGCCAGTAGTATCTCCAGGGGCTATGGCTACACCTTC. Translating gives CASSISRGYGYTF.

J is TRBJ1-4 and V is TRBV9; D unclear. Germline V gene data show CDR1 as SGDLS and CDR2 as YYNGEE. The CDR3 is 14 residues long. V was trimmed by 0 bases and J by 7 bases, leaving 10 bases between them. The DNA for the CDR3 is TGTGCCAGCAGCGTAGATTCCAGAGGTGAAAAACTGTTTTTT. It codes for CASSVDSRGEKLFF.

This clone has more than one count but fewer than ten. The chain employs TRBV27 and TRBJ1-1; 9 bases are shared with TRBD1. CDR3 length equals 14 residues. J lost 6 bases, V lost 5 bases, and 7 bases had no gene match. Per the germline V gene, CDR1 is MNHEY and CDR2 is SMNVEV (reference sequence). CDR3 loop: CASSPWDRDPEAFF. Here the CDR3 DNA reads TGTGCCAGCAGTCCCTGGGACAGGGATCCTGAAGCTTTCTTT.

This sequence joins TRBV25-1 and TRBJ1-2, with 7 bases identical to TRBD1. The junction had 5 bases not matched to a gene; V was cut back by 6 bases and J by 4 bases. This CDR3 has 13 amino acids. Germline values: CDR1 MGHDK, CDR2 SYGVNS. The CDR3, as DNA: TGTGCCAGCAGCCCTCGGGACAGCTATGGCTACACCTTC. This codes for CASSPRDSYGYTF.

V gene TRBV19 combines with J gene TRBJ1-4; TRBD1 might be the D (6 bases). V was trimmed by 5 bases and J by 8 bases, leaving 18 bases between them. The length of the CDR3 is 15 residues. Germline loops: CDR1 LNHDA, CDR2 SQIVND (reference sequence). As DNA, the CDR3 is TGTGCCAGTAGTCCCTCTCTGGGGGCTGGGGAAAAACTGTTTTTT. It codes for CASSPSLGAGEKLFF. Looking up the rest from reference TRBV19 and TRBJ1-4 gives the full variable domain: DGGITQSPKYLFRKEGQNVTLSCEQNLNHDAMYWYRQDPGQGLRLIYYSQIVNDFQKGDIAEGYSVSREKKESFPLTVTSAQKNPTAFYLCASSPSLGAGEKLFFGSGTQLSVL.

J is TRBJ2-1 and V is TRBV6-1; a possible D gene is TRBD1 (6 bases). V shed 2 bases and J shed 0 bases, with 14 bases lying between them. The length of the CDR3 is 17 residues. Germline values: CDR1 MNHNS, CDR2 SASEGT. CDR3 sequence: CASSEYVGQNSYNEQFF. In DNA form, the CDR3 reads TGTGCCAGCAGTGAATATGTAGGACAGAACTCCTACAATGAGCAGTTCTTC.

The V gene is TRBV27, the J gene TRBJ2-7; 9 nucleotides agree with TRBD2. In germline, CDR1 is MNHEY, CDR2 SMNVEV (reference sequence). V lost 5 bases, J lost 9 bases, and 17 bases stayed unmatched. The CDR3 totals 16 residues. This CDR3 is CASSLSGAGGLFGQYF. DNA for the CDR3: TGTGCCAGCAGTCTCTCCGGCGCGGGGGGGCTTTTCGGGCAGTACTTC.

V is TRBV5-1 and J is TRBJ2-1, with TRBD1 identical over 7 bases. The junction had 11 bases not matched to a gene; V was cut back by 0 bases and J by 8 bases. The CDR3 is made up of 16 amino acids. The germline V gene has CDR1 SGHRS and CDR2 YFSETQ. The DNA for the CDR3 is TGCGCCAGCAGCTTGGGGAGACAGGGTGGAGGAGATGAGCAGTTCTTC. Encoded protein: CASSLGRQGGGDEQFF.

This rearrangement joins TRBV10-3 to TRBJ1-1, with 9 bases identical to TRBD1. After removal of 10 bases from V and 3 bases from J, the junction contained 9 bases not matched to a gene. The length of the CDR3 is 14 residues. The germline CDR1 and CDR2 sequences are ENHRY and SYGVKD. For the CDR3, the DNA is TGTGCCAGCTTACCGGGACAGGGACACACTGAAGCTTTCTTT. Translation gives CASLPGQGHTEAFF.

This chain connects TRBV12-2 to TRBJ1-5. TRBV12-2 represents a pseudogene. CDR3 length: 11 amino acids. The CDR3 protein is CASRLNQPQHF. CDR3 DNA sequence: TGTGCAAGTCGCCTTAATCAGCCCCAGCATTTT.

The sample holds a few counts of this clone. The chain joins TRBV28 to TRBJ2-7; 10 bases match TRBD2. The CDR3 spans 17 residues. Germline V gives CDR1 MDHEN, CDR2 SYDVKM. The ends lost 5 bases at V and 2 bases at J; junction bases unmatched: 12. The CDR3 sequence: CASSPPTSGTVTYEQYV. The CDR3 nucleotides are TGTGCCAGCAGTCCCCCCACTAGCGGGACAGTCACCTACGAGCAGTACGTC.

Remarks on this clone: At one of its ends the junction is not consistent with the germline gene, which may arise from a read error. The rearrangement joins TRBV28 to TRBJ1-1; D not resolved. Looked up from germline, CDR1 is MDHEN and CDR2 is SYDVKM. The CDR3 totals 12 residues. The CDR3 protein is CASSLMHTEAFF. DNA for the CDR3: TGTGCCAGCAGTTTAATGCACACCGAAGCTTTCTTT. The full variable domain, rest sourced from reference TRBV28 and TRBJ1-1, is DVKVTQSSRYLVKRTGEKVFLECVQDMDHENMFWYRQDPGLGLRLIYFSYDVKMKEKGDIPEGYSVSREKKERFSLILESASTNQTSMYLCASSLMHTEAFFGQGTRLTVV.